This T cell receptor (beta chain) was sequenced for a study of PD-L1 blockade in urothelial cancer. About the study: Dosed intravenously at 1,200 mg every 3 weeks, atezolizumab was initiated by patients around 2014.

The time point denotes: pretreatment peripheral blood. Data came from immunoSEQ multiplex PCR; TCRdb stores just in-frame clones and leaves some out. This sample has tens of thousands of clones, with 75% to 85% found just once. The ends were cut back, 9 bases at V and 7 bases at J, with 9 bases in the middle. CDR3 length: 10 amino acids. The germline V gene encodes CDR1 LNHDA and CDR2 SQIVND (reference sequence). The J gene is TRBJ1-2, the V gene TRBV19; TRBD1 is a possible D gene (5 bases). This TCR came from a man between 65 and 80 years old with urothelial cancer. Sequencing used PBMCs, obtained around atezolizumab (anti-PD-L1) treatment. In DNA, the CDR3 is TGTGCCAGCCTAGGGGTTGGCTACACCTTC. This sequence encodes CASLGVGYTF.